A single sample gave rise to the 15 T cell receptor beta chains below, sequenced in a study of OX40 agonist ivuxolimab in advanced cancers. Only in-frame clones appear in the TCRdb table, and some are missing; sequencing was by immunoSEQ multiplex PCR. The table has 50,000 to 60,000 clones, 90% seen once; the top ten hold roughly 4.4%. This specimen was CD4+ or CD8+ T cells sorted from blood, taken in a trial of the OX40 agonist ivuxolimab. These receptors came from an adult with an advanced solid tumor such as melanoma, head and neck, liver or kidney cancer.

This chain links TRBV6-1 with TRBJ1-3; tentative D call: TRBD1 (5 bases). V lost 4 bases and J lost 0, with 10 bases in between. Per germline, CDR1 MNHNS and CDR2 SASEGT. The CDR3 runs 15 residues. The CDR3 reads CASSAHQGSGNTIYF. Here the CDR3 DNA reads TGTGCCAGCAGTGCCCACCAGGGCTCTGGAAACACCATATATTTT.

This clone showed up just once. This chain links TRBV7-6 with TRBJ2-1, with D maybe TRBD2 (7 bases). Between the trimmed V and J ends, which lost 4 bases and 5 bases, there was a span of 18 bases. Germline V gene sequence: CDR1 SGHVS, CDR2 FNYEAQ. The CDR3 consists of 16 residues. This chain's CDR3 is CASSSRTSGGHNEQFF. CDR3 nucleotide sequence: TGTGCCAGCAGCTCGAGGACTAGTGGGGGCCACAATGAGCAGTTCTTC.

The genes are TRBV28 and TRBJ2-5; 9 bases align to TRBD1. The CDR3 totals 15 residues. CDR1 is MDHEN, CDR2 SYDVKM, per germline. The trim removed 4 bases at V and 2 bases at J, leaving 5 bases unmatched. In DNA, the CDR3 is TGTGCCAGCAGTTCTGGGACAGGGTATCAAGAGACCCAGTACTTC. It is translated as CASSSGTGYQETQYF.

This rearrangement joins TRBV5-1 to TRBJ1-1; 7 bases map to TRBD1. Germline V gene data show CDR1 as SGHRS and CDR2 as YFSETQ. V was clipped by 4 bases and J by 1 base; unmatched bases: 10. This CDR3 contains 16 residues. The CDR3 is CASSAHRGPSNTEAFF. As DNA, the CDR3 is TGCGCCAGCAGCGCGCACAGGGGACCCTCGAACACTGAAGCTTTCTTT.

V usage is TRBV29-1 and J usage is TRBJ1-5; D is uncertain. Trimming shortened V by 4 bases and J by 4 bases, and 11 bases separated the two germline ends. The CDR3 covers 13 residues. In germline, CDR1 is SQVTM, CDR2 ANQGSEA. The CDR3 is CSVARQPNQPQHF. The CDR3 DNA reads as TGCAGCGTTGCCAGGCAACCTAATCAGCCCCAGCATTTT. Drawing the rest from reference TRBV29-1 and TRBJ1-5, the complete variable domain is SAVISQKPSRDICQRGTSLTIQCQVDSQVTMMFWYRQQPGQSLTLIATANQGSEATYESGFVIDKFPISRPNLTFSTLTVSNMSPEDSSIYLCSVARQPNQPQHFGDGTRLSIL.

Here the CDR3 reads CASSLGIGNQPQHF. CDR3 DNA: TGTGCCAGCAGCTTGGGTATCGGCAATCAGCCCCAGCATTTT. This chain connects TRBV7-8 to TRBJ1-5, with D unclear. Germline CDR1 SGHVS, CDR2 FQNEAQ. V gave up 3 bases and J gave up 2 bases, with 8 bases separating them. This CDR3 is 14 amino acids long.

The chain carries TRBV6-5 and TRBJ1-6; 7 nucleotides align to TRBD1. The CDR3 extends over 15 amino acids. Per the germline V gene, CDR1 is MNHEY and CDR2 is SVGAGI. V lost 2 bases to trimming and J lost 7 bases; unmatched junction nucleotides: 5. The CDR3 DNA follows: TGTGCCAGCAGTTACGGTGAGGGACAGAATTCACCCCTCCACTTT. Translating it yields CASSYGEGQNSPLHF.

This clone has only one observation. The V gene is TRBV19, the J gene TRBJ2-7; 7 bases match TRBD1. Germline-derived CDR1 and CDR2 are LNHDA and SQIVND (reference sequence). The CDR3 spans 16 residues. With 5 bases clipped from V and 3 bases from J, the junction kept 13 bases outside the gene matches. CDR3 region: CASSFTVQGVLYEQYF. CDR3 DNA sequence: TGTGCCAGTAGTTTCACCGTCCAGGGGGTCCTCTACGAGCAGTACTTC. The full variable domain, with the rest looked up from reference TRBV19 and TRBJ2-7, is DGGITQSPKYLFRKEGQNVTLSCEQNLNHDAMYWYRQDPGQGLRLIYYSQIVNDFQKGDIAEGYSVSREKKESFPLTVTSAQKNPTAFYLCASSFTVQGVLYEQYFGPGTRLTVT.

This clone was recorded a few times. CDR3 in amino acids: CASSRTGDTQYF. The CDR3, as DNA: TGTGCCAGCAGCCGCACGGGAGATACGCAGTATTTT. The chain couples TRBV7-9 to TRBJ2-3; no clear D gene. CDR1 and CDR2 from the germline V gene are SEHNR and FQNEAQ (reference sequence). This CDR3 is 12 amino acids long. The V gene lost 5 bases and the J gene lost 5 bases, with 8 bases spanning the gap.

J is TRBJ1-5 and V is TRBV5-1; D call uncertain. Trimming stripped 4 bases from V and 4 bases from J, with 18 bases between. Germline lookup yields CDR1 SGHRS and CDR2 YFSETQ. The CDR3 sequence is 16 residues long. CDR3 region: CASSPGSGGQNQPQHF. CDR3 coding DNA: TGCGCCAGCAGCCCGGGGTCGGGTGGGCAGAATCAGCCCCAGCATTTT. Full variable domain (remainder filled in from reference TRBV5-1 and TRBJ1-5): KAGVTQTPRYLIKTRGQQVTLSCSPISGHRSVSWYQQTPGQGLQFLFEYFSETQRNKGNFPGRFSGRQFSNSRSEMNVSTLELGDSALYLCASSPGSGGQNQPQHFGDGTRLSIL.

This chain connects TRBV6-5 to TRBJ2-2; D perhaps matches TRBD2 (6 bases). The CDR3 is 16 amino acids. Germline-derived CDR1 and CDR2 are MNHEY and SVGAGI. The germline V and J ends were trimmed by 2 bases and 1 base, with 11 bases remaining between them. The CDR3 is CASSYRGTGNTGELFF. The CDR3 DNA sequence: TGTGCCAGCAGTTACCGAGGGACTGGGAACACCGGGGAGCTGTTTTTT.

This clone was seen only a few times. V gene TRBV5-1 combines with J gene TRBJ1-1; no reliable D call. Germline CDR1 reads SGHRS; CDR2 reads YFSETQ. V was clipped by 4 bases and J by 5 bases, with 9 bases between them. The CDR3 covers 12 residues. For the CDR3, the DNA is TGCGCCAGCAGCCCCGAGGGAACTGAAGCTTTCTTT. This encodes CASSPEGTEAFF.

The rearrangement links TRBV27 to TRBJ2-3; 9 bases match TRBD2. Germline CDR1 and CDR2: MNHEY and SMNVEV (reference sequence). V lost 5 bases and J lost 6; bases outside the gene matches: 9. The CDR3 extends over 15 amino acids. CDR3 amino acids: CASSTSGRWLDTQYF. In DNA form, the CDR3 reads TGTGCCAGCAGTACTAGCGGGCGTTGGTTGGATACGCAGTATTTT.

V gene TRBV19 combines with J gene TRBJ2-2; a weak D match, TRBD1 (5 bases). The CDR3 loop spans 15 amino acids. Germline CDR1 LNHDA, CDR2 SQIVND (reference sequence). Trimming removed 1 base from V and 0 bases from J, with 6 bases in between. CDR3 nucleotides: TGTGCCAGTAGTATAGCCAGGGCGAACACCGGGGAGCTGTTTTTT. Amino acids: CASSIARANTGELFF.

V usage is TRBV19 and J usage is TRBJ2-7, with D maybe TRBD2 (6 bases). Trimming left V 6 bases short and J 6 bases short, with 18 bases between. There are 14 residues in the CDR3. The germline gives CDR1 LNHDA, CDR2 SQIVND (reference sequence). The CDR3 loop is CASSWEARAAEQYF. The CDR3 nucleotides read TGTGCCAGTAGCTGGGAGGCGAGAGCCGCCGAGCAGTACTTC. The full variable domain, with the rest looked up from reference TRBV19 and TRBJ2-7, is DGGITQSPKYLFRKEGQNVTLSCEQNLNHDAMYWYRQDPGQGLRLIYYSQIVNDFQKGDIAEGYSVSREKKESFPLTVTSAQKNPTAFYLCASSWEARAAEQYFGPGTRLTVT.